This passage covers 9 T cell receptor beta chains from one sample sequenced in a study of T cell responses to AZD1222 COVID-19 vaccine (dated by TCRdb to about 2021). The time point label corresponds to: baseline before first vaccination. The library was made by the immunoSEQ multiplex PCR assay. What TCRdb holds here is the immuneACCESS table cut down to in-frame rearrangements. Part of the clones is not present; checked against another copy, under half of the missing clones reflect an unresolved V gene, and the others are unexplained. For this sample there are roughly 150,000 clones; around nine tenths appear just once. The ten top clones hold under 5.5% of the sample. The source material was peripheral blood, sampled on day 0 of AZD1222 vaccination. The receptors here all came from an adult in good health.

The chain links TRBV5-1 to TRBJ2-1; the match to TRBD2 covers 11 bases. Looked up from germline, CDR1 is SGHRS and CDR2 is YFSETQ. V dropped 0 bases and J dropped 6; count of bases not matched to a gene: 5. The CDR3 extends over 16 amino acids. The CDR3 loop reads CASSLGLGLAANEQFF. Written as DNA, the CDR3 is TGCGCCAGCAGCTTGGGGTTGGGACTAGCGGCCAATGAGCAGTTCTTC.

The chain is built from TRBV7-3 and TRBJ2-7; D remains ambiguous. The CDR3 sequence is 12 residues long. The germline CDR1 and CDR2 sequences are SGHTA and FQGTGA. V was cut by 10 bases and J by 0 bases, with 10 bases left in between. Here the CDR3 reads CATAGPSYEQYF. The CDR3 bases are TGTGCCACCGCCGGCCCCTCCTACGAGCAGTACTTC.

The chain carries TRBV28 and TRBJ2-3; D is undetermined. With 3 bases removed from V and 1 base from J, the gap between germline ends came to 11 bases. The CDR3 consists of 15 residues. Germline CDR1 reads MDHEN; CDR2 reads SYDVKM. CDR3: CASSFAAGGTDTQYF. The CDR3 coding sequence is TGTGCCAGCAGTTTCGCGGCAGGAGGCACAGATACGCAGTATTTT.

This clone was detected a few times. The V gene is TRBV11-1, the J gene TRBJ2-1; TRBD2 agrees at 8 bases. Germline V gene lookup returns CDR1 SGHAT and CDR2 FQDESV (reference sequence). The CDR3 contains 16 residues. V lost 5 bases, J lost 7 bases, and 13 bases stayed unmatched. Here the CDR3 reads CASSPGLARFGNEQFF. The CDR3 bases are TGTGCCAGCAGCCCCGGACTAGCTAGGTTTGGGAATGAGCAGTTCTTC.

This chain links TRBV6-5 with TRBJ2-7; D uncertain. The CDR3 is 14 residues long. Looked up from germline, CDR1 is MNHEY and CDR2 is SVGAGI. V gave up 0 bases and J gave up 6 bases, with 12 bases separating them. The CDR3 DNA follows: TGTGCCAGCAGTTACTCATACGAAGTGGGCGAGCAGTACTTC. Encoded protein: CASSYSYEVGEQYF.

With regard to this clone: One junction end does not reproduce the germline sequence, and a read error may be involved. The chain recombines TRBV19 with TRBJ2-1, with D possibly matching TRBD2 (5 bases). The CDR3 is 15 amino acids. Germline-derived CDR1 and CDR2 are LNHDA and SQIVND (reference sequence). CDR3 loop: CAGSTVAGPYNEQFF. The CDR3 DNA sequence: TGTGCCGGTAGTACTGTGGCGGGCCCCTACAATGAGCAGTTCTTC.

V gene TRBV7-8 combines with J gene TRBJ1-2, with 10 bases that match TRBD1. The CDR3 runs to 14 residues. CDR1 is SGHVS and CDR2 is FQNEAQ in the germline V gene. V was pared by 4 bases and J by 7 bases, with 6 bases of the junction left unmatched. CDR3 amino acids: CASSWGTGDGGYTF. CDR3 nucleotide sequence: TGTGCCAGCAGCTGGGGGACAGGGGATGGTGGCTACACCTTC.

V usage is TRBV6-5 and J usage is TRBJ2-7; 11 nucleotides line up with TRBD1. Looked up from germline, CDR1 is MNHEY and CDR2 is SVGAGI. CDR3 size: 15 residues. V was clipped by 0 bases and J by 5 bases; unmatched bases: 3. The CDR3 region is CASSYSKGQGDEQYF. CDR3 nucleotide sequence: TGTGCCAGCAGTTACTCGAAGGGACAGGGGGACGAGCAGTACTTC.

The chain has TRBV7-2 and TRBJ2-3, with D perhaps matching TRBD2 (5 bases). The CDR3 length is 13 residues. V was trimmed by 1 base and J by 8 bases, leaving 10 bases between them. Germline lookup yields CDR1 SGHTA and CDR2 FQGNSA. CDR3 loop: CASSLERSGTQYF. The CDR3 DNA reads TGTGCCAGCAGCTTAGAGAGAAGCGGTACGCAGTATTTT. Together with reference TRBV7-2 and TRBJ2-3, the CDR3 gives the full variable domain: GAGVSQSPSNKVTEKGKDVELRCDPISGHTALYWYRQSLGQGLEFLIYFQGNSAPDKSGLPSDRFSAERTGGSVSTLTIQRTQQEDSAVYLCASSLERSGTQYFGPGTRLTVL.